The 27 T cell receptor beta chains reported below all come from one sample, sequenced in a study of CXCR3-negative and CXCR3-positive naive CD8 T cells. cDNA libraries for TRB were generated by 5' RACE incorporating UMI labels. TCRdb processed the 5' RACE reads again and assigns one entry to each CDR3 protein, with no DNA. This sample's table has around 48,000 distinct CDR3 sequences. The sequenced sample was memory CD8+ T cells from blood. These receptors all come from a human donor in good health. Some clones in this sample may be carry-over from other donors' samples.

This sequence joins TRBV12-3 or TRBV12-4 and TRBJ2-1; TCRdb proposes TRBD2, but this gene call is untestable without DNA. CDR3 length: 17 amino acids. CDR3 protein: CASSAVLAGVPEGEQFF.

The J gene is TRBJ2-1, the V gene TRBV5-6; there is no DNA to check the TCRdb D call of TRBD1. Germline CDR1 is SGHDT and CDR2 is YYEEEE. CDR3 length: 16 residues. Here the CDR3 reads CASSGPDRDSYNEQFF.

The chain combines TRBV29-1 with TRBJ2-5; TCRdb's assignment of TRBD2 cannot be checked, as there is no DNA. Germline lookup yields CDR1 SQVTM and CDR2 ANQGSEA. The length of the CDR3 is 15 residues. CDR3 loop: CSGSDSGGVQETQYF.

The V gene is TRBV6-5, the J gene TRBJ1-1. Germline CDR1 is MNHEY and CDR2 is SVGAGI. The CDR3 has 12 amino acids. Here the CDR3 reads CASSYSTGEAFF.

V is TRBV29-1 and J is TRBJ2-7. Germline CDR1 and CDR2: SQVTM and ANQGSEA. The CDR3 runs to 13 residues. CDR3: CSVGASRTYEQYF.

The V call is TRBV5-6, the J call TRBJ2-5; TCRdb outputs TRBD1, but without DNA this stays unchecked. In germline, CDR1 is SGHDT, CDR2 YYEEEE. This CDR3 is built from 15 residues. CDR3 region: CASSLGQGARETQYF.

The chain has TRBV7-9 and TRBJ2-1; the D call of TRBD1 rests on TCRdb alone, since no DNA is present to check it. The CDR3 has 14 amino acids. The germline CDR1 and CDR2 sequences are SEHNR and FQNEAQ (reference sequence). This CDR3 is CASSPRTGVNEQLF. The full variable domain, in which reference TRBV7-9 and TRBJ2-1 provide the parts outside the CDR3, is DTGVSQNPRHKITKRGQNVTFRCDPISEHNRLYWYRQTLGQGPEFLTYFQNEAQLEKSRLLSDRFSAERPKGSFSTLEIQRTEQGDSAMYLCASSPRTGVNEQLFGPGTRLTVL.

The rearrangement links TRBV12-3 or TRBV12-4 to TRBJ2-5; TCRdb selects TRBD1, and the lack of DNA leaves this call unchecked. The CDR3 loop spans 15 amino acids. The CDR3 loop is CASSFAQGLAETQYF.

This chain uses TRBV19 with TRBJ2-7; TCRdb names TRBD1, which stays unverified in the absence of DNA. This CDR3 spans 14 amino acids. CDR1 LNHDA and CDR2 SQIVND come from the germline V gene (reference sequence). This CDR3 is CATQHAGEAGEQYF.

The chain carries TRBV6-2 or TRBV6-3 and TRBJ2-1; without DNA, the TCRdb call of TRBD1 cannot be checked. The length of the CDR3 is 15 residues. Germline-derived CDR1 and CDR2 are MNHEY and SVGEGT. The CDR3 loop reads CASSLSGTGLAEQFF.

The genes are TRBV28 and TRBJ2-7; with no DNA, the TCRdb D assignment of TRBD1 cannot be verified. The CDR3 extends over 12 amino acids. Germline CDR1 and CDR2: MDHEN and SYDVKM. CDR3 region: CASSFFGAEQYF.

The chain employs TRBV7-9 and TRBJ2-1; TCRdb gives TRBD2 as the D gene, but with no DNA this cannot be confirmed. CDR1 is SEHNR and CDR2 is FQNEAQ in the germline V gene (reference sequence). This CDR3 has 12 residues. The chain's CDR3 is CASSLAAGGLFF.

CDR3 sequence reads: CASSLVVFRLFF. This chain links TRBV7-9 with TRBJ2-2. The CDR3 is 12 residues long. Per the germline V gene, CDR1 is SEHNR and CDR2 is FQNEAQ (reference sequence).

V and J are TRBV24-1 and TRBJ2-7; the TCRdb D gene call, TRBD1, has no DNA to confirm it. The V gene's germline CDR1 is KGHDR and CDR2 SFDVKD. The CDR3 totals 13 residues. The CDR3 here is CATSEGDTYEQYF.

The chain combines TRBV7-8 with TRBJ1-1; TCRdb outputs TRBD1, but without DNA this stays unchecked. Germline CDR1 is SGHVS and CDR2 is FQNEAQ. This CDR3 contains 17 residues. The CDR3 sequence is CASSPGTGGFMNTEAFF.

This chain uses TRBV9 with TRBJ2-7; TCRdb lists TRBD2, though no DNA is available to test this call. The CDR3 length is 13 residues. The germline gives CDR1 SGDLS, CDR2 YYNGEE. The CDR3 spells CASSGTSGYEQYF.

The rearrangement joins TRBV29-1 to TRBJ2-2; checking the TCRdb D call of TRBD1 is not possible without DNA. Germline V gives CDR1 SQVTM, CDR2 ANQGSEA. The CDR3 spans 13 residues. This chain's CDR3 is CSVPIQGAGELFF.

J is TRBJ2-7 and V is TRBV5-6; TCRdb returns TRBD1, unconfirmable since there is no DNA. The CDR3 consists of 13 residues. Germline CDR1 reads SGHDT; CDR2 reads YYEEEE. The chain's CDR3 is CASSFGTGIEQYF. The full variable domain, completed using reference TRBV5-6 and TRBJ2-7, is DAGVTQSPTHLIKTRGQQVTLRCSPKSGHDTVSWYQQALGQGPQFIFQYYEEEERQRGNFPDRFSGHQFPNYSSELNVNALLLGDSALYLCASSFGTGIEQYFGPGTRLTVT.

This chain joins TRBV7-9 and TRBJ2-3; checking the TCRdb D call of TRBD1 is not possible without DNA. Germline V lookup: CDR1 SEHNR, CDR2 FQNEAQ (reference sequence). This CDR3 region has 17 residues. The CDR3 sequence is CASRKNKGASFTDTQYF.

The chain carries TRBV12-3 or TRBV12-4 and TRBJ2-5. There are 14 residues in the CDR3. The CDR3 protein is CASSLEGFGETQYF.

The CDR3 region is CSGGTGDYEQYF. The rearrangement uses TRBV29-1 and TRBJ2-7; the D call from TCRdb, TRBD1, cannot be confirmed without DNA. From germline, CDR1 is SQVTM and CDR2 ANQGSEA. This CDR3 spans 12 amino acids.

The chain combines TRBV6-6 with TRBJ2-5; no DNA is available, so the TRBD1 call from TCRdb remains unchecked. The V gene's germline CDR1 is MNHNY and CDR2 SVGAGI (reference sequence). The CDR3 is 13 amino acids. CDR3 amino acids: CASSPDGGETQYF.

CDR3 in amino acids: CASSLSGGPSYEQYF. The chain joins TRBV7-8 to TRBJ2-7; the TCRdb D gene call, TRBD1, has no DNA to confirm it. Germline lookup yields CDR1 SGHVS and CDR2 FQNEAQ. The CDR3 extends over 15 amino acids.

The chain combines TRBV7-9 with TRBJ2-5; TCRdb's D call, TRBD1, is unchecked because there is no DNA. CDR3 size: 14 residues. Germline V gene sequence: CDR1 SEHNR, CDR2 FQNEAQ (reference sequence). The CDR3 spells CASSLQGKQETQYF.

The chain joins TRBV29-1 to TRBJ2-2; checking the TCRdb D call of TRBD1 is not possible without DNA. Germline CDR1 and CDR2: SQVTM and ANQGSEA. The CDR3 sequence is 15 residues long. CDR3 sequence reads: CSVESTRTGPGELFF.

The CDR3 reads CSATGGDYSYNEQFF. V is TRBV20-1 and J is TRBJ2-1; TCRdb's D call, TRBD2, is unchecked because there is no DNA. The CDR3 extends over 15 amino acids. Germline assignment: CDR1 DFQATT and CDR2 SNEGSKA (reference sequence).

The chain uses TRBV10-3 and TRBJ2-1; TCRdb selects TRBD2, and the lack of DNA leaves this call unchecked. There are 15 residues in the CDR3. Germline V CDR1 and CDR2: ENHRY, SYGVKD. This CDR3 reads CAISESYGGAVEQFF.